This TCR beta chain was recorded in a study of CD8 T cells in ankylosing spondylitis. General observations from the study: Clones linked to disease were reported to show significant enrichment in matched ankylosing spondylitis synovial fluid. Blood from ankylosing spondylitis patients appeared to carry a characteristic eight-variant TCR beta motif. Peripheral blood held disease-linked clones only at relatively low frequency, and these were CD8+.

The CDR3 contains 14 residues. The V and J ends lost 6 bases and 0 bases respectively, with 9 bases between them. Germline V gives CDR1 SQVTM, CDR2 ANQGSEA. Details on this clonotype: Its target is unknown.

TCRdb reprocessed the 5' RACE reads via MiXCR and lists one record per CDR3 protein. The repertoire consists of some 270,000 distinct CDR3 sequences, with 15% to 20% occurring once and the leading ten covering around a third. The sequencing sample was made of blood, either unsorted or a sorted T cell fraction (not recorded which). The TCR was taken from a male donor with ankylosing spondylitis or in good health (not recorded which). The chain combines TRBV29-1 with TRBJ2-6; the D gene could be TRBD1 or TRBD2 (5 bases each). The CDR3 region is CSVQGTSGANVLTF. The CDR3 DNA follows: TGCAGCGTCCAAGGGACCTCTGGGGCCAACGTCCTGACTTTC.